This entry describes one TCR beta chain. Its antigen is not identified. The data were taken from a study of CD8 T cells in ankylosing spondylitis. Study-wide results and caveats: What appeared characteristic of ankylosing spondylitis blood was a TCR beta motif of 7 or 8 highly homologous variants. Some of the motif variants had earlier been found in reactive arthritis patients' fluid and blood. Reports say disease-linked clones showed up significantly more in matched ankylosing spondylitis synovial fluid.

Each CDR3 protein is one row after TCRdb ran MiXCR on the 5' RACE reads. The data show 250,000 to 400,000 distinct CDR3 sequences, approximately 10% seen once. The sequenced sample was blood, either unsorted or a sorted T cell fraction (not recorded which). This receptor was taken from a female donor with ankylosing spondylitis or in good health (not recorded which).

As DNA, the CDR3 is TGTGCCAGCAGCTTCTTTCGACAGGGTTTGCGCACAGATACGCAGTATTTT. It is translated as CASSFFRQGLRTDTQYF. The chain couples TRBV7-3 to TRBJ2-3; TRBD1 matches at 7 bases. Germline V gene sequence: CDR1 SGHTA, CDR2 FQGTGA. The CDR3 is 17 amino acids. V shed 3 bases, J shed 1 base, and the junction held 10 bases outside the gene matches. Complete variable domain (other parts from reference TRBV7-3 and TRBJ2-3): GAGVSQTPSNKVTEKGKYVELRCDPISGHTALYWYRQSLGQGPEFLIYFQGTGAADDSGLPNDRFFAVRPEGSVSTLKIQRTERGDSAVYLCASSFFRQGLRTDTQYFGPGTRLTVL.